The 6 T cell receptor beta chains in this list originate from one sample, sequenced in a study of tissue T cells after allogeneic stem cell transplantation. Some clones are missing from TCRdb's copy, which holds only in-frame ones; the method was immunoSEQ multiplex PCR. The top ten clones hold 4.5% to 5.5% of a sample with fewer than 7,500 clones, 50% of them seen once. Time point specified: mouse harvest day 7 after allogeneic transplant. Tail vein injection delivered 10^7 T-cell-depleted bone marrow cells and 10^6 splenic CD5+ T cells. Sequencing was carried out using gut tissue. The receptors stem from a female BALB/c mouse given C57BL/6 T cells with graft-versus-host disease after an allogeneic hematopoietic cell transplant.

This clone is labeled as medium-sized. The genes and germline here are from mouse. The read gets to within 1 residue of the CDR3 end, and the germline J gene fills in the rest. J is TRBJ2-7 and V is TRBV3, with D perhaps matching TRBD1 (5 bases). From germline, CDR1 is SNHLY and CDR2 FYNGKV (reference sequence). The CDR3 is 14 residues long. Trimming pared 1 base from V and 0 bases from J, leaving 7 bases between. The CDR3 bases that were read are TGTGCCAGCAGCTTAGGGCAGGGCTCCTATGAACAGTAC. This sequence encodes CASSLGQGSYEQY. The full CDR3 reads CASSLGQGSYEQYF.

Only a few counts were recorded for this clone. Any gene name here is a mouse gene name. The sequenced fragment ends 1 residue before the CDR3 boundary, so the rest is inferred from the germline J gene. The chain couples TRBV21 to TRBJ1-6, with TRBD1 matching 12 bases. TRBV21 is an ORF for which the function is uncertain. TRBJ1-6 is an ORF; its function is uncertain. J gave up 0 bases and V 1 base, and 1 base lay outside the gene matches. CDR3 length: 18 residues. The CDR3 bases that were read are TGTGCTAGCAGTCAATGGGACAGGGGGCATTCCTATAATTCGCCCCTCTAC. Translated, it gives CASSQWDRGHSYNSPLY. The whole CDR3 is CASSQWDRGHSYNSPLYF.

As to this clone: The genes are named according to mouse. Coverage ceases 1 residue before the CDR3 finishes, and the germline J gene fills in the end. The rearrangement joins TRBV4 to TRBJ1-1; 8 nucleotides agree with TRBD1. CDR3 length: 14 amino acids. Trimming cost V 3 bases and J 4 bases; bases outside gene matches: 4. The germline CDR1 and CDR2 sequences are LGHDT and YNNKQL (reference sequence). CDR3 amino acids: CASSYRGLGTEVFF. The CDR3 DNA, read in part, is TGTGCCAGCAGCTACAGGGGGCTGGGCACAGAAGTCTTC.

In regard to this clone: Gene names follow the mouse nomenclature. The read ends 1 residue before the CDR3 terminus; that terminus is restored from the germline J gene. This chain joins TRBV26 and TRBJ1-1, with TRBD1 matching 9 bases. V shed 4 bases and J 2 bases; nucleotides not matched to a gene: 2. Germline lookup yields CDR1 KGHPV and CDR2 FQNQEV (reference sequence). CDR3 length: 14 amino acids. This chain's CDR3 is CASSPGQGNTEVFF. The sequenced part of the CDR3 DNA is TGTGCCAGCAGTCCGGGACAGGGTAACACAGAAGTCTTC.

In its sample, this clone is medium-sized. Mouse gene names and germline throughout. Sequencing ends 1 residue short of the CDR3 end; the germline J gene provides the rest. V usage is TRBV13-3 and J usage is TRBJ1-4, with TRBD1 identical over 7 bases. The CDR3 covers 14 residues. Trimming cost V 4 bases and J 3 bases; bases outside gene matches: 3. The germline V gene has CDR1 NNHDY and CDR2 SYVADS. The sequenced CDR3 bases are TGTGCCAGCAGTTACAGGGGACCCAACGAAAGATTATTT. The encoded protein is CASSYRGPNERLF. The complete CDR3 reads CASSYRGPNERLFF.

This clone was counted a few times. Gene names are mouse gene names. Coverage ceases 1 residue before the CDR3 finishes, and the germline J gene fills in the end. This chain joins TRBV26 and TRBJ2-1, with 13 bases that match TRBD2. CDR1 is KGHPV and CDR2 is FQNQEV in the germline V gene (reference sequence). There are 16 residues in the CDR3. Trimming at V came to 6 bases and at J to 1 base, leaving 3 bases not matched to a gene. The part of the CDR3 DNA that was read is TGTGCCAGCAGCTGGACTGGGGGGGCCAACTATGCTGAGCAGTTC. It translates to CASSWTGGANYAEQF. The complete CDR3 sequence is CASSWTGGANYAEQFF.